This T cell receptor (beta chain) was captured in a study of PD-1 blockade in classical Hodgkin lymphoma. About this clone itself: Antigen unknown.

General study results and limits: Baseline diversity resembling that of newly diagnosed patients was seen in complete responders. The study reported lower baseline TCR diversity in newly diagnosed patients than in healthy donors. Significantly greater TCR diversity emerged by C4D1 in CD4+ cells but not CD8+ cells.

Described time point: cycle 4 day 1 (C4D1), after five to seven weeks of nivolumab. Relapse after autologous stem cell transplantation occurred in every patient, and brentuximab vedotin exposure varied. In germline, CDR1 is SGDLS, CDR2 YYNGEE. Trimming stripped 4 bases from V and 5 bases from J, with 9 bases between. This CDR3 is 12 amino acids long. Measured with immunoSEQ multiplex PCR; TCRdb has only the in-frame clones, and not every one. The sample has tens of thousands of clones; around 94% are singletons. The sequence was obtained from a human donor with classical Hodgkin lymphoma. This material consisted of peripheral blood mononuclear cells (PBMCs), taken before the fourth cycle of nivolumab. The chain has TRBV9 and TRBJ2-5; D may be TRBD1 (6 bases). The CDR3 spells CASSPGQETQYF. In DNA form, the CDR3 reads TGTGCCAGCAGCCCAGGACAGGAGACCCAGTACTTC. Full variable domain (missing parts from reference TRBV9 and TRBJ2-5): DSGVTQTPKHLITATGQRVTLRCSPRSGDLSVYWYQQSLDQGLQFLIQYYNGEERAKGNILERFSAQQFPDLHSELNLSSLELGDSALYFCASSPGQETQYFGPGTRLLVL.